This is a list of T cell receptor beta chains from one sample in a study of a mutant IDH1 vaccine in newly diagnosed glioma. The antigens these receptors bind are not known. Measured with immunoSEQ multiplex PCR; TCRdb has only the in-frame clones, and not every one. In the table there are some 51,000 clones, around 78% of which are singletons. Sequences were derived from PBMCs, sampled from a glioma patient whose treatment included an IDH1 peptide vaccine. The source is a man in his fifties or sixties with glioma. Both conserved end residues are part of each CDR3. Each record gives: CDR3 DNA, CDR3 protein, J gene, clone size, V gene, D gene. The D gene is left open where the match is weak. Clone size, where shown, is once, few, many, or a class for clones that have expanded.

TGTGCCAGCAGCCCTGGAAGGAGGGATGACTATGGCTACACCTTC,CASSPGRRDDYGYTF,TRBJ1-2,-,TRBV5-6,-
TGTGCCAGCAGCCGATATAGCAATCAGCCCCAGCATTTT,CASSRYSNQPQHF,TRBJ1-5,-,TRBV7-2,-
TGTGCCAGCAGTTCCATCGGGGATAGCAATCAGCCCCAGCATTTT,CASSSIGDSNQPQHF,TRBJ1-5,-,TRBV28,-
TGCGCCAGCAGCCCCCCTCGGGGGGGGGCTACTGGCTACACCTTC,CASSPPRGGATGYTF,TRBJ1-2,-,TRBV4-3,-
TGCAGCGGAAGGAAGGGGACAGACACTGAAGCTTTCTTT,CSGRKGTDTEAFF,TRBJ1-1,-,TRBV29-1,TRBD1
TGTGCCACTAACAGGGGGAGAGGCACCGGGGAGCTGTTTTTT,CATNRGRGTGELFF,TRBJ2-2,-,TRBV2,TRBD1
TGCAGTGCCGCGAGGGGTCCTGAAGCTTTCTTT,CSAARGPEAFF,TRBJ1-1,-,TRBV20-1,-
TGTGCCAGCAGCCGGGGACTAGCGGGCGCAGGCGAGCAGTACTTC,CASSRGLAGAGEQYF,TRBJ2-7,few,TRBV11-3,TRBD2
TGCGCCAGCAGCCAAGAACGAGGGTCCACTGAAGCTTTCTTT,CASSQERGSTEAFF,TRBJ1-1,few,TRBV4-3,-
TGTGCCAGCAGATATTCTTCCGTGGGGGAGCAGTACTTC,CASRYSSVGEQYF,TRBJ2-7,few,TRBV6-5,-
TGTGCCAGTAGTTCGGGACTCCAGAGCTCCTATAATTCACCCCTCCACTTT,CASSSGLQSSYNSPLHF,TRBJ1-6,few,TRBV19,-
TGTGCCAGCAATCCGTGGGGTGGCAATCAGCCCCAGCATTTT,CASNPWGGNQPQHF,TRBJ1-5,-,TRBV27,-
TGTGCCAGTAGTATCAATCGGCGGAGCTCTGGAAACACCATATATTTT,CASSINRRSSGNTIYF,TRBJ1-3,-,TRBV19,-
TGCGCCAGCAGCTTTGGGCCGTCCTCAGATACGCAGTATTTT,CASSFGPSSDTQYF,TRBJ2-3,-,TRBV5-1,-
TGTGCCAGCAGCTCTGAGGGACTGTATAGCAATCAGCCCCAGCATTTT,CASSSEGLYSNQPQHF,TRBJ1-5,-,TRBV7-8,-
TGTGCCAGCAGTTCGAGCGACTCGGGAGCTGGCTACACCTTC,CASSSSDSGAGYTF,TRBJ1-2,-,TRBV27,-
TGTGCCAGTAGTATAATGGACAGGGGAGGCTACACCTTC,CASSIMDRGGYTF,TRBJ1-2,-,TRBV19,TRBD1
TGTGCCAGCAGTTCCTGGACAGGGCAGGTCGAGCAGTACTTC,CASSSWTGQVEQYF,TRBJ2-7,-,TRBV6-5,TRBD1
TGTGCCAGCAGTTATGGGGGCGATGAGCAGTTCTTC,CASSYGGDEQFF,TRBJ2-1,-,TRBV27,-
TGTGCCAGCAGTGCCGGGACGGGGTGGGGCAATGAGCAGTTCTTC,CASSAGTGWGNEQFF,TRBJ2-1,-,TRBV25-1,-
TGTGCCAGCAGCCCCAGGGGAGTGAGTCAAGAGACCCAGTACTTC,CASSPRGVSQETQYF,TRBJ2-5,-,TRBV9,-
TGTGCCAGCAGCGTCGAGGGGCGCGGGAAGACCCAGTACTTC,CASSVEGRGKTQYF,TRBJ2-5,-,TRBV9,-
TGTGCCAGCAGTACCGGAGGGGCTGGGGAGACCCAGTACTTC,CASSTGGAGETQYF,TRBJ2-5,-,TRBV2,-
TGTGCCAGTAGTATGATCAATCAGCCCCAGCATTTT,CASSMINQPQHF,TRBJ1-5,-,TRBV19,-
TGTGCCAGCTCACCATGGCAGGAGTCCTACGAGCAGTACTTC,CASSPWQESYEQYF,TRBJ2-7,-,TRBV18,-
TGTGCCAGCTCACCCGGACAGGGGGCCGGGGAGCAGTACTTC,CASSPGQGAGEQYF,TRBJ2-7,-,TRBV18,TRBD1
TGTGCCAGCTCACCACCGGGCAGAGCGAACACTGAAGCTTTCTTT,CASSPPGRANTEAFF,TRBJ1-1,-,TRBV18,-
TGTGCCAGCAGTTTAGGGAGCGTCTCTCAGCAGTACTTC,CASSLGSVSQQYF,TRBJ2-7,-,TRBV6-1,-
TGCAGCTTCCTCGGGGGGAACACTGAAGCTTTCTTT,CSFLGGNTEAFF,TRBJ1-1,-,TRBV29-1,-
TGCGCCAGCAGCCAAGAGAAGGACTACGAGCAGTACTTC,CASSQEKDYEQYF,TRBJ2-7,once,TRBV4-1,-
TGTGCCAGCAGTGAACGCTCTGGGACAGGGGGCACTCAGCCCCAGCATTTT,CASSERSGTGGTQPQHF,TRBJ1-5,-,TRBV2,TRBD1
TGTGCCAGCAGCTTTCTAGCATCTGAGCAGTTCTTC,CASSFLASEQFF,TRBJ2-1,-,TRBV7-2,-
TGCGCCAGCAGCCAAGAACGAGGGTATGGCTACACCTTC,CASSQERGYGYTF,TRBJ1-2,-,TRBV4-1,-
TGTGCCATCAGTGACGGCGGGGGGTACAATGAGCAGTTCTTC,CAISDGGGYNEQFF,TRBJ2-1,-,TRBV10-3,TRBD2
TGTGCCAGCTCACCACCTAATAGCGGGGGGAACAATGAGCAGTTCTTC,CASSPPNSGGNNEQFF,TRBJ2-1,-,TRBV18,TRBD2